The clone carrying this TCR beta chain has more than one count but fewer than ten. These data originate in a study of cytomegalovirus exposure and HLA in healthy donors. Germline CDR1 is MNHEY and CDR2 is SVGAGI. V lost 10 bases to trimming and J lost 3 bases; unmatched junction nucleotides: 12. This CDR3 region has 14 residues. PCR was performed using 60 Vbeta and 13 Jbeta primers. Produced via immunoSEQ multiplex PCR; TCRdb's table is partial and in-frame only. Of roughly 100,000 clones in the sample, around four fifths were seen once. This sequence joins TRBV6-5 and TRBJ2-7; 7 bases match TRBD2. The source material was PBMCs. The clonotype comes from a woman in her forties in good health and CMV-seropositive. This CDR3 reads CATRLAGEDYEQYF. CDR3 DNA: TGTGCCACCCGTCTTGCGGGAGAAGACTACGAGCAGTACTTC.